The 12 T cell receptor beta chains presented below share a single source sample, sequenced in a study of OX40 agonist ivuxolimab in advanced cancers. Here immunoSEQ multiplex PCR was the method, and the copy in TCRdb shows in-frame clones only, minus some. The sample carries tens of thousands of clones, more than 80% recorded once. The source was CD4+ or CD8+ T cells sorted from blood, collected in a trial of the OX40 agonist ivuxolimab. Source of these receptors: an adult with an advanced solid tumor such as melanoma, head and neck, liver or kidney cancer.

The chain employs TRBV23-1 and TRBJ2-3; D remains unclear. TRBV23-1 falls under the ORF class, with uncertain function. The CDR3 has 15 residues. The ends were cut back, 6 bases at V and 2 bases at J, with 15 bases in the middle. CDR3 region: CASRVGSPPTDTQYF. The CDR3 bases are TGCGCCAGCAGGGTGGGATCTCCCCCCACAGATACGCAGTATTTT.

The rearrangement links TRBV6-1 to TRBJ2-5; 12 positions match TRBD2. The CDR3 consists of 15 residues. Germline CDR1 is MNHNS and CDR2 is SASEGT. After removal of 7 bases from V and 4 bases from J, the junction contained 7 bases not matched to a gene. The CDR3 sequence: CASTPLAGGRETQYF. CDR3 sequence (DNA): TGTGCCAGCACCCCCCTAGCGGGAGGGCGAGAGACCCAGTACTTC.

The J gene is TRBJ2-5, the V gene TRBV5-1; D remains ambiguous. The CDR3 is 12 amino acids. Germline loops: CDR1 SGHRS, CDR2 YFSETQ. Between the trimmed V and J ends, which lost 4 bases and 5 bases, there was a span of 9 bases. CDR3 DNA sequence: TGCGCCAGCAGCCCGGTAGGGGAGACCCAGTACTTC. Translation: CASSPVGETQYF.

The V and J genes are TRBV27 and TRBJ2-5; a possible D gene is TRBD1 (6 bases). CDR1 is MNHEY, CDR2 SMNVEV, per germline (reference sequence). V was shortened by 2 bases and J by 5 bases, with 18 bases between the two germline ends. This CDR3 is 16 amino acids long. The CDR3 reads CASSLHQPQGQETQYF. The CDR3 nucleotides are TGTGCCAGCAGTTTACATCAACCACAAGGACAGGAGACCCAGTACTTC.

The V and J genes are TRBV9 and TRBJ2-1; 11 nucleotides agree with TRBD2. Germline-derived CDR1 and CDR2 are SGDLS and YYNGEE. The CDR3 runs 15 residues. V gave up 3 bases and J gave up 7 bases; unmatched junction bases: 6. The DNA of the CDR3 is TGTGCCAGCAGCGCCAGACTAGCGGGATTTAATGAGCAGTTCTTC. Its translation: CASSARLAGFNEQFF.

The CDR3 loop reads CASSEVGDGELFF. In DNA form, the CDR3 reads TGTGCCAGCAGTGAGGTTGGGGACGGGGAGCTGTTTTTT. The chain couples TRBV6-1 to TRBJ2-2; no firm D call. The CDR3 runs 13 residues. Germline V gene lookup returns CDR1 MNHNS and CDR2 SASEGT. V was clipped by 3 bases and J by 7 bases, with 9 bases between them.

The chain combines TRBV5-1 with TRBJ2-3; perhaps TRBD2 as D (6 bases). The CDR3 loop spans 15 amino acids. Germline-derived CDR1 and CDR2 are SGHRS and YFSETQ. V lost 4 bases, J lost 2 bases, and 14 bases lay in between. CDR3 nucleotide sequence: TGCGCCAGCAGCGGAGGACTAACCATCACAGATACGCAGTATTTT. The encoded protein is CASSGGLTITDTQYF. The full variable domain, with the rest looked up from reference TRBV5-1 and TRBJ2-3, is KAGVTQTPRYLIKTRGQQVTLSCSPISGHRSVSWYQQTPGQGLQFLFEYFSETQRNKGNFPGRFSGRQFSNSRSEMNVSTLELGDSALYLCASSGGLTITDTQYFGPGTRLTVL.

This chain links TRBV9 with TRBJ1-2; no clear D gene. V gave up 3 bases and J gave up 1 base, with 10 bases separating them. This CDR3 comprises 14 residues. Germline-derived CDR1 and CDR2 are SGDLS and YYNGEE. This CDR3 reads CASSAHGRNYGYTF. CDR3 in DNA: TGTGCCAGCAGCGCCCATGGGCGTAACTATGGCTACACCTTC.

This CDR3 is CSGRGVISYNEQFF. For the CDR3, the DNA is TGCAGCGGCAGGGGTGTAATCTCCTACAATGAGCAGTTCTTC. The V gene is TRBV29-1, the J gene TRBJ2-1; a possible D gene is TRBD1 (6 bases). The germline V and J ends were trimmed by 7 bases and 0 bases, with 13 bases remaining between them. Germline V lookup: CDR1 SQVTM, CDR2 ANQGSEA. CDR3 length equals 14 residues.

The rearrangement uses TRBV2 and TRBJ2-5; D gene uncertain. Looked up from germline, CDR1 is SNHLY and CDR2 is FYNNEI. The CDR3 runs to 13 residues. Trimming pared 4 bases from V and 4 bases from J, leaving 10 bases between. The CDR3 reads CASSGVLGETQYF. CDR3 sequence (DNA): TGTGCCAGCAGTGGGGTTCTAGGAGAGACCCAGTACTTC.

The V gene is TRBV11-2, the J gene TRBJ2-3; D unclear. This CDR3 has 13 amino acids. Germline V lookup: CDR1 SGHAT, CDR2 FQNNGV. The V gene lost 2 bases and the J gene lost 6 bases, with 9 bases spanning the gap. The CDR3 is CASSLLVWDTQYF. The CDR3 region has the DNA TGTGCCAGCAGCTTACTAGTGTGGGATACGCAGTATTTT.

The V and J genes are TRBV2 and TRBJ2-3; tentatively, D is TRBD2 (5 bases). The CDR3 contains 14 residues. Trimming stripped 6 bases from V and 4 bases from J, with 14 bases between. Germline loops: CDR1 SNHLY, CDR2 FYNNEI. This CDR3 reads CASRLEEISDTQYF. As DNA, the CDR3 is TGTGCCAGCAGACTAGAAGAGATATCAGATACGCAGTATTTT.